The clone carrying this T cell receptor beta chain appeared many times. There were TCR beta CDR3 regions amplified from RNA transcripts. In the first-round RT-PCR of the TCR CDR3, the HTBI primer set was used. In TCRdb, the multiplex PCR reads were re-called with MiXCR into one record per CDR3 protein. The profile shows almost 500,000 distinct CDR3 sequences, 20% to 25% of them singletons. The data belong to a study of T cells in Graves' hyperthyroidism and ophthalmopathy. This TCR was sampled from a woman between 65 and 79 years old with Graves' ophthalmopathy. Sequencing used blood.

The DNA for the CDR3 is TGTGCCAGCAGCCGTCAACCTTACAGGGGTGACACTGAAGCTTTCTTT. Encoded protein: CASSRQPYRGDTEAFF. This chain uses TRBV12-3 or TRBV12-4 with TRBJ1-1, with 7 nucleotides matching TRBD1. J was trimmed by 3 bases and V by 6 bases; bases with no gene match: 13. CDR3 size: 16 residues.